Each of the 7 T cell receptor beta chains below was sequenced from the same sample in a study of shared clonotypes between healthy human individuals. Method: immunoSEQ multiplex PCR; TCRdb's copy keeps in-frame clones and lacks some. The sample gives a few million clones, roughly nine tenths of which show up once; under 0.15% is in the top ten. Material for sequencing was naive CD4+ T cells sorted from blood. Subset noted: CD45RA+ positively selected. The receptors were gathered from a man between 18 and 29 years old in good health.

The V gene is TRBV6-1, the J gene TRBJ2-1; D unresolved. Germline CDR1 reads MNHNS; CDR2 reads SASEGT. There are 14 residues in the CDR3. V lost 3 bases to trimming and J lost 9 bases, with 15 bases between them. The CDR3 region is CASSEGPLYSEQFF. DNA for the CDR3: TGTGCCAGCAGTGAGGGTCCGCTCTATAGTGAGCAGTTCTTC.

This rearrangement joins TRBV11-2 to TRBJ2-5; tentatively, D is TRBD1 (5 bases). The J call may be mistaken, given a closer DNA end match to TRBJ2-7. CDR1 and CDR2 (germline): SGHAT, FQNNGV. The CDR3 length is 13 residues. CDR3 sequence: CASSLDAGIEQYF. Here the CDR3 DNA reads TGTGCCAGCAGCTTAGACGCAGGGATCGAGCAGTACTTC.

The chain combines TRBV6-5 with TRBJ2-3; 11 positions match TRBD1. V lost 6 bases, J lost 6 bases, and 8 bases stayed unmatched. The CDR3 covers 15 residues. CDR1 is MNHEY and CDR2 is SVGAGI in the germline V gene. The CDR3 sequence: CASSKLGQGGDTQYF. CDR3 in DNA: TGTGCCAGCAGCAAACTGGGACAGGGGGGGGATACGCAGTATTTT.

V is TRBV11-2 and J is TRBJ2-7; 9 bases map to TRBD1. The CDR3 length is 14 residues. Losses at the gene ends were 6 bases for V and 5 bases for J; bases not matched to a gene: 8. The germline CDR1 and CDR2 sequences are SGHAT and FQNNGV. The CDR3 loop is CASRDRDRVHEQYF. CDR3 DNA sequence: TGTGCCAGCAGAGACCGGGACAGGGTCCACGAGCAGTACTTC.

V usage is TRBV5-1 and J usage is TRBJ2-3, with 13 bases matching TRBD2. The CDR3 has 17 amino acids. J gave up 0 bases and V 4 bases, and 5 bases lay outside the gene matches. Germline CDR1 SGHRS, CDR2 YFSETQ. The CDR3 coding sequence is TGCGCCAGCAGCCCCGGGACTAGCGGGACTAGCACAGATACGCAGTATTTT. As protein: CASSPGTSGTSTDTQYF. Drawing the rest from reference TRBV5-1 and TRBJ2-3, the complete variable domain is KAGVTQTPRYLIKTRGQQVTLSCSPISGHRSVSWYQQTPGQGLQFLFEYFSETQRNKGNFPGRFSGRQFSNSRSEMNVSTLELGDSALYLCASSPGTSGTSTDTQYFGPGTRLTVL.

The J gene is TRBJ1-2, the V gene TRBV18, with D uncertain. The germline V and J ends were trimmed by 2 bases and 10 bases, with 14 bases remaining between them. The CDR3 sequence is 13 residues long. Germline V gene data show CDR1 as KGHSH and CDR2 as LQKENI. The CDR3 DNA reads TGTGCCAGCTCACCATCCTCGGCATGGGACTACACCTTC. Translating gives CASSPSSAWDYTF.

The chain is built from TRBV7-2 and TRBJ2-3, with D perhaps TRBD1 (5 bases). The V end was cut by 1 base, the J end by 8 bases, with 10 bases between. The CDR3 is 13 amino acids. The germline CDR1 and CDR2 sequences are SGHTA and FQGNSA. The CDR3 nucleotides are TGTGCCAGCAGCTTAGGTTCGCAGGGTACGCAGTATTTT. Encoded protein: CASSLGSQGTQYF.